This T cell receptor (beta chain) is from a study of control samples from healthy donors and cancer patients. The CDR3 loop spans 16 amino acids. Trimming at V came to 5 bases and at J to 0 bases, leaving 8 bases not matched to a gene. The germline V gene has CDR1 SGHTA and CDR2 FQGNSA. Clones were sequenced by immunoSEQ multiplex PCR, and TCRdb holds only the in-frame ones, with some missing. The sample holds around 190,000 clones, 90% seen once. The genes are TRBV7-2 and TRBJ2-7; 9 nucleotides align to TRBD2. Sequencing was performed on blood. The receptor comes from a woman aged 45-59 years in good health. The CDR3 sequence is CASSLRLADSSYEQYF. For the CDR3, the DNA is TGTGCCAGCAGCCTCCGACTAGCGGACAGCTCCTACGAGCAGTACTTC.